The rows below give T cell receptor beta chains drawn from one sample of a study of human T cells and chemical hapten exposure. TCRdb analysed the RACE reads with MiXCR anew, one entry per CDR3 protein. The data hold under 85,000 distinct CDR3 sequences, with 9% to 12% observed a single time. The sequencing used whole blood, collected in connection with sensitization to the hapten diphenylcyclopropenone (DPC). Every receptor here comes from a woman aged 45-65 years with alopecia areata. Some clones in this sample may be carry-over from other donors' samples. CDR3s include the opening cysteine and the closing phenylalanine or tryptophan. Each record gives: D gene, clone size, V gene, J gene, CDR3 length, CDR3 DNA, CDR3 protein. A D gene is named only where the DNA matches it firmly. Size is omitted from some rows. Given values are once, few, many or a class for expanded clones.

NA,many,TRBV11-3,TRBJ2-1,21,TGTGCCAGCAGCGGGACAGGGGCAAGTAGCGGGAGAAGGCCCCGGTGGAATGAGCAGTTCTTC,CASSGTGASSGRRPRWNEQFF
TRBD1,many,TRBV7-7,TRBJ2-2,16,TGTGCTACCACCTCACCGGGACAGGGGAACACCGGGGAGCTGTTTTTT,CATTSPGQGNTGELFF
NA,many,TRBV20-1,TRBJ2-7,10,TGCAGTGCCCCCAAGGGCGAGCAGTACTTC,CSAPKGEQYF
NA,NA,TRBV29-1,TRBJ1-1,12,TGCAGCGTTGCTGGATCGGTAACTGAAGCTTTCTTT,CSVAGSVTEAFF
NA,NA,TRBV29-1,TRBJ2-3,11,TGCAGCGTGCGGTACACAGATACGCAGTATTTT,CSVRYTDTQYF
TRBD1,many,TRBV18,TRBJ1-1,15,TGTGCCAGCTCACCGTTACAGGGGGTTGAAGCTGAAGCTTTCTTT,CASSPLQGVEAEAFF
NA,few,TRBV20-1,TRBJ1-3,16,TGCAGTGCTAGAGATCCGGGCCGAAAAAGGGGAAACACCATATATTTT,CSARDPGRKRGNTIYF
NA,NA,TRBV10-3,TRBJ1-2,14,TGTGCCATCAGTTGGTCAGGGGCTAACTATGGCTGCACCTTC,CAISWSGANYGCTF
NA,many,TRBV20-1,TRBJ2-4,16,TGCAGTGCTAACCAAAAAGTGACGGTAGCCAAAAACATTCAGTACTTC,CSANQKVTVAKNIQYF
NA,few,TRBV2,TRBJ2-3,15,TGTGCCAGCAGTCCGGACTGGCCTAGCACAGATACGCAGTATTTT,CASSPDWPSTDTQYF
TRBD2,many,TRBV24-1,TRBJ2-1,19,TGTGCCACCAGTGATCCCTCCGAACCTAGCGGGAGTCAGTACAATGAGCAGTTCTTC,CATSDPSEPSGSQYNEQFF
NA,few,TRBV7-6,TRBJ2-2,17,TGTGCCAGCAGCTTAATTCCGGGACCCACGAACACCGGGGAGCTGTTTTTT,CASSLIPGPTNTGELFF
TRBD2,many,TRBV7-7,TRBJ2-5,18,TGTGCTAGCAGCTTACGGACACCTAGCGGGAGAGGCGGAGAGACCCAGTACTTC,CASSLRTPSGRGGETQYF
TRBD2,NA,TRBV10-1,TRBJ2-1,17,TGCGCCAGCAGTCCTGGGACTAGCGGAAGCTCCTACAATGAGCAGTTCTTC,CASSPGTSGSSYNEQFF
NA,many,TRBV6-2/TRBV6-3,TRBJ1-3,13,TGTGCCAGCAGCCTGGACAGCAGAAACACCATATATTTT,CASSLDSRNTIYF
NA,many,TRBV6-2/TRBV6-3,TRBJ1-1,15,TGTGCCAGCAGACCCTTCTCTGGGGATCGGGCTGAAGCTTTCTTT,CASRPFSGDRAEAFF
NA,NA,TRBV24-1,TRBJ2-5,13,TGTGCCACCAGTGAGCCAGCTGAAGAGACCCAGTACTTC,CATSEPAEETQYF
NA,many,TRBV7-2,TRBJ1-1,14,TGTGCCAGCAGCTTAAATAAATTGAACACTGAAGCTTTCTTT,CASSLNKLNTEAFF
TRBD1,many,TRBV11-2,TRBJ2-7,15,TGTGCCAGCAGCTTAGTCTTTGGACAGGGCTACGAGCAGTACTTC,CASSLVFGQGYEQYF
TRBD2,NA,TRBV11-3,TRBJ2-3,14,TGTGCCAGCAGCTTAGGGACTAGCGCAGATACGCAGTATTTT,CASSLGTSADTQYF
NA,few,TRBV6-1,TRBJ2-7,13,TGTGCCAGCAGTTATGGTACGAACTACGAGCAGTACTTC,CASSYGTNYEQYF
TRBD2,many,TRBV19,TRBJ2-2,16,TGTGCCAGTAGTTTTTCACTAGCGGTGAACACCGGGGAGCTGTTTTTT,CASSFSLAVNTGELFF
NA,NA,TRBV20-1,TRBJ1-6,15,TGCAGTGCTAGAGATCAGACAGTCTATAATTCACCCCTCCACTTT,CSARDQTVYNSPLHF
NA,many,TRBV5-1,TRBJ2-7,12,TGCGCCAGCAGCTCAGGGTACTACGAGCAGTACTTC,CASSSGYYEQYF
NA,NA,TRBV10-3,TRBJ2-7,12,TGTGCCACCCGCGAGTCCCCCTACGAGCAGTACTTC,CATRESPYEQYF
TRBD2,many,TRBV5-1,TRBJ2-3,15,TGCGCCAGCAGCTTAGCGGGAGCTGCATCCGATACGCAGTATTTT,CASSLAGAASDTQYF
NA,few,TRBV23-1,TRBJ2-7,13,TGCGCCAGGATCAGGGTCCCCTCCTACGAGCAGTACTTC,CARIRVPSYEQYF
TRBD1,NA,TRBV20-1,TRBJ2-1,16,TGCAGTGCTTACGGGACAGCCCAGTACTCCTACAATGAGCAGTTCTTC,CSAYGTAQYSYNEQFF
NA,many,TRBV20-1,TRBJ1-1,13,TGCAGTGCTAGCACTCCGGGGGGGACTGAAGCTTTCTTT,CSASTPGGTEAFF
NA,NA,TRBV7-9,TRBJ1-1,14,TGTGCCAGCAGCTTAGAAGGGGCGAACACTGAAGCTTTCTTT,CASSLEGANTEAFF
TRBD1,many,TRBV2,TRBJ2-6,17,TGTGCCAGCAGCCTGACAGGGAAGGGCTCTGGGGCCAACGTCCTGACTTTC,CASSLTGKGSGANVLTF
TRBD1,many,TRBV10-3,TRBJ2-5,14,TGTGCCATCAGCGCCGGGACAGGACAAGAGACCCAGTACTTC,CAISAGTGQETQYF
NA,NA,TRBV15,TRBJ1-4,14,TGTGCCACCAGCAGCGCTAACCTTCGGGAAAAACTGTTTTTT,CATSSANLREKLFF
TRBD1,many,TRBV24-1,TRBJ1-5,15,TGTGCCACCAGGGGAACCGGGACAGGGAACCAGCCCCAGCATTTT,CATRGTGTGNQPQHF
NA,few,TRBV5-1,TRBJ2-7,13,TGCGCCAGCAGCCTCCCGGACGGCTACGAGCAGTACTTC,CASSLPDGYEQYF
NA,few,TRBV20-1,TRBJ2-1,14,TGCAGTGCTAGAGGAGCTAGCGACTACAATGAGCAGTTCTTC,CSARGASDYNEQFF
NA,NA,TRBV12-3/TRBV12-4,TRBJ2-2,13,TGTGCCAGCAGCTGGTCTAACACCGGGGAGCTGTTTTTT,CASSWSNTGELFF
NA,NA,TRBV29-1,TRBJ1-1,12,TGCAGCGTTACGCCCGGGTACAGTGAAGCTTTCTTT,CSVTPGYSEAFF
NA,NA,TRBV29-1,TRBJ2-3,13,TGCAGCGTTGGCGTAGTTAACACAGATACGCAGTATTTT,CSVGVVNTDTQYF
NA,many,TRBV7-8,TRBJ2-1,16,TGTGCCAGCAGCTTAGCGAGGGGACCCCCGGACAATGAGCAGTTCTTC,CASSLARGPPDNEQFF
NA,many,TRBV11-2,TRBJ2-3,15,TGTGCCAGCAGTTTTACTAGCAGCAGAACAGATACGCAGTATTTT,CASSFTSSRTDTQYF
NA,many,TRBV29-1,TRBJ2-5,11,TGCTGCACCAGGTATCAAGAGACCCAGTACTTC,CCTRYQETQYF
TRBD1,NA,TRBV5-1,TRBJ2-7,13,TGCGCCAGCAGACTGACAGGGAACCACGAGCAGTACTTC,CASRLTGNHEQYF
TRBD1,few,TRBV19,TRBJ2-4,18,TGTGCCAGTAGTATGGGCCGGGGACAGGCTGTGGCCAAAAACATTCAGTACTTC,CASSMGRGQAVAKNIQYF
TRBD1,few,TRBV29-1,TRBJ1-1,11,TGCAGCGGGAGACAGGGGACTGAAGCTTTCTTT,CSGRQGTEAFF
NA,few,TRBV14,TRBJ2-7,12,TGTGCCAGCAGCCGGGTCGGTCTCGAGCAGTACTTC,CASSRVGLEQYF
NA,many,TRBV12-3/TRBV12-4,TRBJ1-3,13,TGTGCCAGCAGCTCGGACAGCAGAAACACCATATATTTT,CASSSDSRNTIYF
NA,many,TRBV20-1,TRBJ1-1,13,TGCAGTGCCACACAGTCGAAGAACACTGAAGCTTTCTTT,CSATQSKNTEAFF
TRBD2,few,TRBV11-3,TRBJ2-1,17,TGTGCCAGCAGCTTAGGGGCTAGCGGAAGCTCCTACAATGAGCAGTTCTTC,CASSLGASGSSYNEQFF
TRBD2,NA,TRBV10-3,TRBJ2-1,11,TGTGCCACTTACAGCGGGAGGGGGCAGTTCTTC,CATYSGRGQFF